One and the same sample provided the 30 T cell receptor beta chains below, sequenced in a study of identical twins (dated by TCRdb to about 2016). Receptor libraries were prepared by 5' RACE. Reads for this sample came from an Illumina HiSeq 2000. In-frame beta chains were kept once TCRdb had trimmed the public reads at Q25 with fastp and called clones with MiXCR. Rows are combined by CDR3 protein, so each entry shows the most common genes and DNA. The sample table holds around 480,000 distinct CDR3 sequences, of which over 12% were seen once. The ten largest account for about 0.52% of the sample. The sample was also reused in another study, on yellow fever vaccine responses in identical twins.

The sample comprised CD4+ T cells sorted from blood. These receptors all come from a young woman in good health.

V gene TRBV7-2 combines with J gene TRBJ2-7; TRBD2 matches 11 bases. V gave up 10 bases and J gave up 0 bases; unmatched junction bases: 5. CDR1 SGHTA and CDR2 FQGNSA come from the germline V gene. The CDR3 covers 14 residues. The CDR3 sequence is CATSSGGRSYEQYF. The CDR3 DNA is TGTGCCACCTCTAGCGGGGGGCGCTCCTACGAGCAGTACTTC.

This clonotype came up a few times. This rearrangement joins TRBV3-1 to TRBJ2-5, with TRBD1 matching 10 bases. The V gene end was trimmed by 4 bases and the J gene end by 2 bases; junction bases not matched to a gene: 10. The V gene's germline CDR1 is LGHDT and CDR2 YNNKEL (reference sequence). The CDR3 is made up of 17 amino acids. For the CDR3, the DNA is TGTGCCAGCAGCCCAAGGCCAGGGACAGGGGAACAAGAGACCCAGTACTTC. It is translated as CASSPRPGTGEQETQYF.

The chain joins TRBV15 to TRBJ2-2; 7 positions match TRBD2. This CDR3 contains 15 residues. Germline V lookup: CDR1 LNHNV, CDR2 YYDKDF (reference sequence). Trimming cost V 3 bases and J 5 bases; bases outside gene matches: 6. For the CDR3, the DNA is TGTGCCACCAGCAGTGGGCGGGAGTATACCGGGGAGCTGTTTTTT. Translating gives CATSSGREYTGELFF. Supplemented by reference TRBV15 and TRBJ2-2, the full variable domain reads DAMVIQNPRYQVTQFGKPVTLSCSQTLNHNVMYWYQQKSSQAPKLLFHYYDKDFNNEADTPDNFQSRRPNTSFCFLDIRSPGLGDTAMYLCATSSGREYTGELFFGEGSRLTVL.

This clonotype was seen only a few times. V gene TRBV4-1 combines with J gene TRBJ2-3; 12 nucleotides align to TRBD2. Germline V gene sequence: CDR1 MGHRA, CDR2 YSYEKL. The CDR3 has 17 residues. With 6 bases clipped from V and 2 bases from J, the junction kept 9 bases outside the gene matches. Here the CDR3 DNA reads TGCGCCAGCAGACCCGTGACTAGCGGGGGACACACAGATACGCAGTATTTT. It codes for CASRPVTSGGHTDTQYF.

The V and J genes are TRBV6-2 or TRBV6-3 and TRBJ2-7, with D uncertain. CDR1 MNHEY and CDR2 SVGEGT come from the germline V gene. Deletions cut 2 bases from V and 0 bases from J, with 11 bases between. This CDR3 has 15 amino acids. The CDR3 loop is CASSYGQEHSYEQYF. The CDR3 DNA reads TGTGCCAGCAGTTACGGGCAGGAACACTCCTACGAGCAGTACTTC.

There are a few counts of this clonotype. CDR3 sequence: CASSSLSMGSTF. CDR3 bases: TGTGCCAGCAGCTCCCTAAGCATGGGGTCCACCTTC. V and J are TRBV7-2 and TRBJ1-2; D gene ambiguous. The ends were cut back, 4 bases at V and 13 bases at J, with 16 bases in the middle. CDR3 length equals 12 residues. The germline gives CDR1 SGHTA, CDR2 FQGNSA.

The chain employs TRBV27 and TRBJ1-1; D is ambiguous. The CDR3 is 11 amino acids. V was pared by 7 bases and J by 3 bases, with 6 bases between. The germline V gene has CDR1 MNHEY and CDR2 SMNVEV (reference sequence). CDR3 region: CASNQDTEAFF. DNA for the CDR3: TGTGCCAGCAATCAGGACACTGAAGCTTTCTTT.

The chain joins TRBV28 to TRBJ2-7, with D possibly matching TRBD1 (6 bases). V was pared by 3 bases and J by 0 bases, with 12 bases between. CDR1 MDHEN and CDR2 SYDVKM come from the germline V gene. The CDR3 has 15 amino acids. CDR3 sequence reads: CASSFGTSSSYEQYF. CDR3 coding DNA: TGTGCCAGCAGTTTTGGGACATCGAGCTCCTACGAGCAGTACTTC.

This clonotype occurred many times. CDR3 nucleotides: TGTGCCAGCAGACCCTCCGACAGATTGAACACTGAAGCTTTCTTT. It codes for CASRPSDRLNTEAFF. The chain employs TRBV3-1 and TRBJ1-1; the D gene is possibly TRBD1 (5 bases). This CDR3 contains 15 residues. Germline V gene sequence: CDR1 LGHDT, CDR2 YNNKEL (reference sequence). Deletions cut 6 bases from V and 0 bases from J, with 14 bases between.

This chain joins TRBV24-1 and TRBJ2-2; TRBD1 matches 8 bases. Losses at the gene ends were 3 bases for V and 4 bases for J; bases not matched to a gene: 12. The CDR3 extends over 18 amino acids. From germline, CDR1 is KGHDR and CDR2 SFDVKD. CDR3: CATSDDNPGGRVTGELFF. The CDR3 DNA sequence: TGTGCCACCAGTGATGACAACCCAGGGGGCAGGGTCACCGGGGAGCTGTTTTTT.

In its sample, this clonotype was seen a few times. This sequence joins TRBV20-1 and TRBJ2-1; weak D call: TRBD2 (6 bases). The CDR3 has 15 amino acids. Trimming took off 6 bases at V and 9 bases at J, with 24 bases between the two ends. Germline loops: CDR1 DFQATT, CDR2 SNEGSKA (reference sequence). For the CDR3, the DNA is TGCAGTGCCCCCCAGCTGGCGGGGTGGGTTGGTGAGCAGTTCTTC. The encoded protein is CSAPQLAGWVGEQFF.

There are many counts of this clonotype. V gene TRBV12-3 or TRBV12-4 combines with J gene TRBJ2-3, with D unresolved. The CDR3 runs to 16 residues. V lost 2 bases, J lost 5 bases, and 17 bases lay in between. The CDR3 sequence is CASSLRSQRVGDTQYF. DNA of the CDR3: TGTGCCAGCAGTTTAAGGTCCCAGCGAGTCGGAGATACGCAGTATTTT.

The chain carries TRBV20-1 and TRBJ1-1; D not certain. This CDR3 has 13 amino acids. The V end lost 1 base, the J end lost 0 bases, and 6 bases lay between the germline ends. Germline assignment: CDR1 DFQATT and CDR2 SNEGSKA (reference sequence). Here the CDR3 DNA reads TGCAGTGCTAGAGGGGAGCTGAACACTGAAGCTTTCTTT. Translation: CSARGELNTEAFF.

The chain combines TRBV2 with TRBJ2-4, with 8 positions matching TRBD1. CDR3 length: 15 residues. CDR1 and CDR2 from the germline V gene are SNHLY and FYNNEI. Trimming at V came to 4 bases and at J to 0 bases, leaving 2 bases not matched to a gene. CDR3 in amino acids: CASSGRGLAKNIQYF. CDR3 nucleotide sequence: TGTGCCAGCAGTGGCAGGGGGCTAGCCAAAAACATTCAGTACTTC.

This rearrangement joins TRBV24-1 to TRBJ2-3; 8 bases are a match to TRBD1. J was trimmed by 10 bases and V by 9 bases; bases with no gene match: 14. CDR3 length: 14 amino acids. Germline loops: CDR1 KGHDR, CDR2 SFDVKD. The CDR3 DNA reads as TGTGCCACCCAGACCAGGGGGCTGTCCGGCTCGCAGTATTTT. Its protein product is CATQTRGLSGSQYF.

At least ten counts were recorded for this clonotype. The chain employs TRBV29-1 and TRBJ2-3, with 12 bases matching TRBD1. CDR1 and CDR2 (germline): SQVTM, ANQGSEA. V trimming: 3 bases; J trimming: 5 bases; junction bases outside the gene matches: 6. This CDR3 is 15 amino acids long. The CDR3 protein is CSVEAGQGARDTQYF. The DNA of the CDR3 is TGCAGCGTTGAGGCGGGACAGGGGGCGCGAGATACGCAGTATTTT.

This clonotype came up a few times. V gene TRBV11-2 combines with J gene TRBJ2-1, with 12 positions matching TRBD2. The junction had 11 bases not matched to a gene; V was cut back by 1 base and J by 7 bases. CDR3 length equals 18 residues. Germline CDR1 SGHAT, CDR2 FQNNGV. The CDR3 loop is CASSLGSSGRDGANEQFF. The CDR3 DNA sequence: TGTGCCAGCAGCTTAGGGTCTAGCGGGAGGGATGGTGCGAATGAGCAGTTCTTC.

The chain combines TRBV19 with TRBJ2-3; 9 bases fit TRBD1. Per the germline V gene, CDR1 is LNHDA and CDR2 is SQIVND (reference sequence). Trimming took 7 bases from V and 9 from J; bases not matched to a gene: 11. The CDR3 contains 14 residues. The CDR3 DNA reads TGTGCCAGTACCGGGACAGGGTTTTTCGGAACGCAGTATTTT. This encodes CASTGTGFFGTQYF.

The chain employs TRBV7-8 and TRBJ1-5, with D unclear. Germline V gene lookup returns CDR1 SGHVS and CDR2 FQNEAQ. This CDR3 contains 16 residues. Trimming took 0 bases from V and 0 from J, leaving 9 bases between them. The CDR3 is CASSLAPLNSNQPQHF. CDR3 sequence (DNA): TGTGCCAGCAGCTTAGCCCCACTGAATAGCAATCAGCCCCAGCATTTT. Combining the CDR3 with reference TRBV7-8 and TRBJ1-5 gives the whole variable domain GAGVSQSPRYKVAKRGQDVALRCDPISGHVSLFWYQQALGQGPEFLTYFQNEAQLDKSGLPSDRFFAERPEGSVSTLKIQRTQQEDSAVYLCASSLAPLNSNQPQHFGDGTRLSIL.

This chain connects TRBV12-3 or TRBV12-4 to TRBJ1-5; D uncertain. The length of the CDR3 is 14 residues. V dropped 3 bases and J dropped 0 bases, with 6 bases sitting between them. CDR3 protein: CASSLADSNQPQHF. The CDR3 DNA reads as TGTGCCAGCAGTTTGGCCGATAGCAATCAGCCCCAGCATTTT.

This clonotype showed up just a few times. This sequence joins TRBV5-6 and TRBJ1-2, with no clear D. V was clipped by 1 base and J by 6 bases, with 13 bases between them. This CDR3 has 14 residues. CDR1 SGHDT and CDR2 YYEEEE come from the germline V gene. CDR3 sequence reads: CASSLLSSLDGYTF. The CDR3 DNA is TGTGCCAGCAGCTTGCTGTCAAGTCTAGATGGCTACACCTTC.

In regard to this clonotype: At one boundary the junction diverges from the germline segment, which might be a read error. CDR3 loop: CASSLVPGQYF. As DNA, the CDR3 is TGTGCTAGCAGCTTAGTTCCAGGCCAGTACTTC. The V gene is TRBV7-7, the J gene TRBJ2-5; unclear D gene. The germline gives CDR1 SSHAT, CDR2 FNYEAQ (reference sequence). The CDR3 spans 11 residues.

This clonotype was observed at least ten times. V usage is TRBV24-1 and J usage is TRBJ2-3; TRBD1 agrees at 7 bases. Trimming cost V 3 bases and J 2 bases; bases outside gene matches: 4. CDR3 length: 15 amino acids. The germline CDR1 and CDR2 sequences are KGHDR and SFDVKD. CDR3 sequence reads: CATSDQQGYTDTQYF. CDR3 bases: TGTGCCACCAGTGATCAACAGGGGTACACAGATACGCAGTATTTT.

The chain has TRBV5-5 and TRBJ2-7; no definite D call. V gave up 1 base and J gave up 2 bases, with 13 bases separating them. This CDR3 spans 15 amino acids. Germline-derived CDR1 and CDR2 are SGHKS and YYEKEE (reference sequence). CDR3 nucleotides: TGTGCCAGCAGCTTGTCGGCTGGAACTGCCTACGAGCAGTACTTC. Its protein is CASSLSAGTAYEQYF.

The V and J genes are TRBV27 and TRBJ1-6, with no clear D. This CDR3 contains 15 residues. Trimming stripped 4 bases from V and 9 bases from J, with 16 bases between. Germline-derived CDR1 and CDR2 are MNHEY and SMNVEV (reference sequence). The DNA of the CDR3 is TGTGCCAGCAGTTCAAAGGATCGTATTTTTTCACCCCTCCACTTT. This translates into CASSSKDRIFSPLHF.

The chain links TRBV20-1 to TRBJ2-2, with TRBD2 identical over 7 bases. Per the germline V gene, CDR1 is DFQATT and CDR2 is SNEGSKA (reference sequence). The CDR3 extends over 19 amino acids. Germline trimming cut 1 base from V and 4 bases from J; bases unmatched to any gene: 18. CDR3 bases: TGCAGTGCTAGAGGGAGAGTCCAGCGGGGTTTCCCGGGCACCGGGGAGCTGTTTTTT. Its protein product is CSARGRVQRGFPGTGELFF.

The V gene is TRBV7-8, the J gene TRBJ1-1; TRBD1 matches 10 bases. The CDR3 sequence is 17 residues long. CDR1 is SGHVS, CDR2 FQNEAQ, per germline. The trim removed 4 bases at V and 1 base at J, leaving 9 bases unmatched. The CDR3 here is CASSSGQGKLGNTEAFF. Here the CDR3 DNA reads TGTGCCAGCAGCTCGGGACAGGGGAAGCTTGGGAACACTGAAGCTTTCTTT.

This clonotype is a singleton in its sample. This chain links TRBV4-3 with TRBJ2-6; 12 nucleotides agree with TRBD1. From germline, CDR1 is LGHNA and CDR2 YSLEER. Unmatched junction bases numbered 5, after V lost 1 base and J lost 4 bases. The CDR3 is 18 amino acids. The CDR3 coding sequence is TGCGCCAGCAGCCAAGGGGGACAGGGGGCGTTAGGGGCCAACGTCCTGACTTTC. Its translation: CASSQGGQGALGANVLTF.

This chain connects TRBV12-3 or TRBV12-4 to TRBJ2-1; 7 nucleotides align to TRBD2. This CDR3 spans 13 amino acids. The J segment lost 0 bases and the V segment lost 10 bases, leaving 3 bases of the junction unmatched. The CDR3 sequence: CATRGSSYNEQFF. The CDR3, as DNA: TGTGCCACGCGGGGGAGCTCCTACAATGAGCAGTTCTTC.

The rearrangement links TRBV4-2 to TRBJ1-2, with D uncertain. CDR3 size: 14 residues. Germline V gene sequence: CDR1 LGHNA, CDR2 YNFKEQ. V was cut by 0 bases and J by 2 bases, with 7 bases left in between. DNA for the CDR3: TGTGCCAGCAGCCAAGACGGACGAAACTATGGCTACACCTTC. Translating it yields CASSQDGRNYGYTF.